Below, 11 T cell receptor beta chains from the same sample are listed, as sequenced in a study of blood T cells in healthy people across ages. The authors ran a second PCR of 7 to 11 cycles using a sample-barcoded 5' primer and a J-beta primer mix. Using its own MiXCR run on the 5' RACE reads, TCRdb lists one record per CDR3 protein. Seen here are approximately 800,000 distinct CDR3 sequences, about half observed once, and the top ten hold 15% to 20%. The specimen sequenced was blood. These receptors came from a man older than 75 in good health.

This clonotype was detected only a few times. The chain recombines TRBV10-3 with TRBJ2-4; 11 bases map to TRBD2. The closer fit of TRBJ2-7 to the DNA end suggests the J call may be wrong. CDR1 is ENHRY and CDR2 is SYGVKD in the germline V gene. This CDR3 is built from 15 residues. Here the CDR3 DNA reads TGTGCCATCAGTGATCTAGCGGGAGGCAACTACGAGCAGTACTTC. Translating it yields CAISDLAGGNYEQYF.

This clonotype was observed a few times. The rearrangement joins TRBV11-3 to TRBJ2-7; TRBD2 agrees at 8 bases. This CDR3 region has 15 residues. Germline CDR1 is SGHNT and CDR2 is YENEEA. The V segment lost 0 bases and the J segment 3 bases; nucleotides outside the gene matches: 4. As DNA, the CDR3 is TGTGCCAGCAGCTTAGATCCGGGACTAGGCTACGAGCAGTACTTC. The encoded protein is CASSLDPGLGYEQYF.

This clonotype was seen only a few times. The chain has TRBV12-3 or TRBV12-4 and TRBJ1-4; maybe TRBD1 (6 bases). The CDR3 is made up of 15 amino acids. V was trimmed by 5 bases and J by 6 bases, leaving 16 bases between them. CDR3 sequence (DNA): TGTGCCAGCAGTCTCCAACAGGGATATGATGAAAAACTGTTTTTT. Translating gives CASSLQQGYDEKLFF.

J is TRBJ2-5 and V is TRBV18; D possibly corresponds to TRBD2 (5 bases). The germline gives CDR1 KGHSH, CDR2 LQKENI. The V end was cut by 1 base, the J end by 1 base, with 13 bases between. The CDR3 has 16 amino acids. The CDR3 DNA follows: TGTGCCAGCTCACCACGGGTGGGCGAGGGCCAAGAGACCCAGTACTTC. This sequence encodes CASSPRVGEGQETQYF.

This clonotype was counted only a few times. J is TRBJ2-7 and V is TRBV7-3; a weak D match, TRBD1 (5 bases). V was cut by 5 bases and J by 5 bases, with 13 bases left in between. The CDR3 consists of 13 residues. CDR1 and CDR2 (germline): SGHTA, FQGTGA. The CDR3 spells CASSPAGIHEQYF. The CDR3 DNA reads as TGTGCCAGCAGCCCTGCAGGGATCCACGAGCAGTACTTC.

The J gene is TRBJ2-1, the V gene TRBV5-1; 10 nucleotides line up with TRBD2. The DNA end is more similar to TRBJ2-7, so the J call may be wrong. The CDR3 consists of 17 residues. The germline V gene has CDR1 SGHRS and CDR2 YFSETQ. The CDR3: CASSPQGISGGSNEQYF. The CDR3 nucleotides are TGCGCCAGCAGCCCTCAGGGGATTAGCGGGGGGTCCAATGAGCAGTACTTC.

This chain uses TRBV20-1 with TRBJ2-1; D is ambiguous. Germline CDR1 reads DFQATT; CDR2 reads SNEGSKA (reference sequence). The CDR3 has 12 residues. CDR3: CSPSPLYNEQFF. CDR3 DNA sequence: TGCAGCCCCTCCCCCTTATACAATGAGCAGTTCTTC.

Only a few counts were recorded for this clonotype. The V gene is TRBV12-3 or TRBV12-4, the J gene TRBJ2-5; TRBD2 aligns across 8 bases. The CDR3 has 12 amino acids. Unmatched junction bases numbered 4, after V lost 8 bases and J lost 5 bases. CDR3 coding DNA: TGTGCCAGCGGCGGGGGGTTTGAGACCCAGTACTTC. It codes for CASGGGFETQYF.

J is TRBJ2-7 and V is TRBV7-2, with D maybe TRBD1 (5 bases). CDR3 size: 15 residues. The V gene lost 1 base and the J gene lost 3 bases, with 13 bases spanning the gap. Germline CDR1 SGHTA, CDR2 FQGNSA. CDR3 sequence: CASSLVGQANYEQYF. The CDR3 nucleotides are TGTGCCAGCAGCTTAGTGGGGCAGGCCAACTACGAGCAGTACTTC.

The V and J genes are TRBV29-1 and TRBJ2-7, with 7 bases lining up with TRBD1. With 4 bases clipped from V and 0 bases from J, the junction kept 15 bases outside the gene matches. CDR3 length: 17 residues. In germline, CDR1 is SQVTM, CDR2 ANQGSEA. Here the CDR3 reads CSVATPTGRISSYEQYF. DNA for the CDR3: TGCAGCGTTGCCACCCCGACAGGGAGAATTTCCTCCTACGAGCAGTACTTC.

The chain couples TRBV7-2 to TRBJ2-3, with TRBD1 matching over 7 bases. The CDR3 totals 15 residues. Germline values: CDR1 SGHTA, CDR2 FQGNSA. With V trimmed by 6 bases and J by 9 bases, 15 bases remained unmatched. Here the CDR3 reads CASSLELGGLGTQYF. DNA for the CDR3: TGTGCCAGCAGTCTTGAACTAGGGGGCCTAGGAACGCAGTATTTT.